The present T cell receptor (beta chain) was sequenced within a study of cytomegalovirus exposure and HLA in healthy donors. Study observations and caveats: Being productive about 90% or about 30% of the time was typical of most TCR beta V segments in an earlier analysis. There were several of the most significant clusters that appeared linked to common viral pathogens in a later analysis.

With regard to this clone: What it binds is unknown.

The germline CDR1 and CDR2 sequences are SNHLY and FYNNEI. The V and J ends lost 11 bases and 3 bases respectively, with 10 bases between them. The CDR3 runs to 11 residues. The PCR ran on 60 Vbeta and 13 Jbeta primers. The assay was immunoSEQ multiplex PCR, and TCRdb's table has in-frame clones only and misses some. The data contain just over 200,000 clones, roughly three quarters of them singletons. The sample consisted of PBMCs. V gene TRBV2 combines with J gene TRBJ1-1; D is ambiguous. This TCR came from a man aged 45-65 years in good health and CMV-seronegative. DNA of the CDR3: TGTGCCCTTAGAGGCGACACTGAAGCTTTCTTT. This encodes CALRGDTEAFF. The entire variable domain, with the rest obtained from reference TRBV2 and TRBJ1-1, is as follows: EPEVTQTPSHQVTQMGQEVILRCVPISNHLYFYWYRQILGQKVEFLVSFYNNEISEKSEIFDDQFSVERPDGSNFTLKIRSTKLEDSAMYFCALRGDTEAFFGQGTRLTVV.